This T cell receptor (beta chain) was identified in a study of blood T cell repertoires in COVID-19. The assay was immunoSEQ multiplex PCR, and TCRdb's table has in-frame clones only and misses some. The sample holds about 250,000 clones, approximately 83% seen once. The sequence derives from an elderly man with acute or convalescent COVID-19. Sequenced input: peripheral blood.

CDR3 sequence: CASGFQTGPGGISSPLHF. In DNA, the CDR3 is TGTGCTAGTGGTTTCCAAACCGGGCCCGGGGGGATTAGTTCACCCCTCCACTTT. This sequence joins TRBV12-5 and TRBJ1-6; possible D gene TRBD1, 5 bases. V lost 3 bases, J lost 9 bases, and 24 bases lay in between. Germline CDR1 is LGHNT and CDR2 is FRNRAP. CDR3 length: 18 residues.